A selection of T cell receptor beta chains follows, all from one sample in a study of cytomegalovirus exposure and HLA in healthy donors. Only in-frame clones appear in the TCRdb table, and some are missing; sequencing was by immunoSEQ multiplex PCR. The table lists 170,000 or so clones, around 84% of them singletons. Sequencing input: PBMCs. The receptors shown here come from a woman aged 40 to 49 in good health and CMV-seronegative. The CDR3 runs from the conserved cysteine through the conserved F or W. D genes are given only for firm matches. A row's size may be missing; if present it is once, few, many or a size class.

v_gene	d_gene	abundance	j_gene	CDR3aa	CDR3nt
TRBV4-1	TRBD2	.	TRBJ2-7	CASRLAGGPYEQYF	TGCGCCAGCAGGCTAGCGGGGGGGCCCTACGAGCAGTACTTC
TRBV19	TRBD1	.	TRBJ2-7	CASSVPGQSYEQYF	TGTGCCAGTAGTGTTCCGGGACAGTCCTACGAGCAGTACTTC
TRBV5-4	.	.	TRBJ1-2	CASSLLQRRGYTF	TGTGCCAGCAGCTTGTTACAGCGGCGGGGCTACACCTTC
TRBV2	.	.	TRBJ1-2	CASSKERRQDPSYTF	TGTGCCAGCAGCAAAGAAAGACGACAGGATCCTTCCTACACCTTC
TRBV5-4	.	.	TRBJ2-3	CASSLGVATDTQYF	TGTGCCAGCAGCTTGGGAGTTGCCACAGATACGCAGTATTTT
TRBV6-6	.	.	TRBJ2-5	CASSYSTGWETQYF	TGTGCCAGCAGTTACTCTACGGGTTGGGAGACCCAGTACTTC
TRBV7-2	TRBD1	.	TRBJ1-5	CASSLVEPRGYQPQHF	TGTGCCAGCAGCTTAGTAGAACCCAGGGGGTATCAGCCCCAGCATTTT
TRBV27	TRBD1	.	TRBJ1-1	CASSSHQGAGNTEAFF	TGTGCCAGCAGTTCTCACCAGGGGGCGGGGAACACTGAAGCTTTCTTT
TRBV10-3	.	.	TRBJ1-4	CAISGGRSAGVDEKLFF	TGTGCCATCAGTGGTGGACGGTCGGCAGGGGTGGATGAAAAACTGTTTTTT
TRBV5-1	.	.	TRBJ2-5	CASSILSGVLLGETQYF	TGCGCCAGCAGCATACTATCAGGGGTGCTTTTGGGAGAGACCCAGTACTTC
TRBV5-1	.	.	TRBJ2-7	CASSLGAGYEQYF	TGCGCCAGCAGCTTGGGGGCCGGCTACGAGCAGTACTTC
TRBV15	TRBD1	.	TRBJ1-6	CATSRGSVRGLNSPLHF	TGTGCCACCAGCAGAGGTTCAGTCAGGGGGCTGAATTCACCCCTCCACTTT
TRBV6-1	.	few	TRBJ1-3	CASSEVSGNTIYF	TGTGCCAGCAGCGAGGTATCGGGAAACACCATATATTTT
TRBV29-1	TRBD1	.	TRBJ1-2	CSVDWTGGIHYGYTF	TGCAGCGTTGACTGGACAGGGGGCATCCACTATGGCTACACCTTC
TRBV9	TRBD1	.	TRBJ2-1	CASSSQGARTYNEQFF	TGTGCCAGCAGCTCACAGGGGGCGAGAACCTACAATGAGCAGTTCTTC
TRBV19	.	.	TRBJ2-3	CASSQTQGGGHTQYF	TGTGCCAGTAGTCAAACCCAGGGGGGCGGTCATACGCAGTATTTT
TRBV27	TRBD1	few	TRBJ1-2	CASSLWGTGGADGYTF	TGTGCCAGCAGTTTATGGGGGACAGGGGGCGCGGATGGCTACACCTTC
TRBV19	.	once	TRBJ2-7	CASSRYSTTYEQYF	TGTGCCAGTAGTAGATACAGCACCACCTACGAGCAGTACTTC
TRBV5-1	.	.	TRBJ2-2	CASSAKQGSGSLTGELFF	TGCGCCAGCAGCGCTAAACAGGGAAGTGGATCTCTTACCGGGGAGCTGTTTTTT
TRBV18	TRBD1	few	TRBJ1-1	CASSLSGTGAEGEAFF	TGTGCCAGCTCACTCTCCGGGACAGGGGCGGAAGGTGAAGCTTTCTTT
TRBV6-5	TRBD1	.	TRBJ1-2	CASRWTGAYGYTF	TGTGCCAGCAGATGGACAGGGGCCTATGGCTACACCTTC
TRBV21-1	.	.	TRBJ1-2	CASSKKGDRSVYGYTF	TGTGCCAGCAGCAAAAAGGGGGACAGAAGCGTGTATGGCTACACCTTC
TRBV7-2	TRBD1	few	TRBJ2-2	CASSQGANTGELFF	TGTGCCAGCAGCCAGGGGGCCAACACCGGGGAGCTGTTTTTT
TRBV6-1	TRBD1	.	TRBJ2-1	CASSAPGQGSNEQFF	TGTGCCAGCAGTGCCCCGGGACAGGGATCCAATGAGCAGTTCTTC
TRBV5-8	.	few	TRBJ2-1	CASSFLWLSGAWANEQFF	TGTGCCAGCAGCTTTTTGTGGCTGAGCGGTGCGTGGGCAAATGAGCAGTTCTTC
TRBV5-1	TRBD2	.	TRBJ2-1	CASSLLAGTYNEQFF	TGCGCCAGCAGCTTACTAGCGGGGACCTACAACGAGCAGTTCTTC
TRBV27	TRBD1	.	TRBJ1-1	CASISGRGIYTEAFF	TGTGCCAGCATAAGTGGCAGGGGGATATACACTGAAGCTTTCTTT
TRBV11-2	.	.	TRBJ2-7	CASSPTAILSYEQYF	TGTGCCAGCAGCCCGACAGCTATACTCTCCTACGAGCAGTACTTC
TRBV6-4	.	.	TRBJ1-5	CASSDPDRYQPQHF	TGTGCCAGCAGTGACCCCGACAGGTATCAGCCCCAGCATTTT
TRBV4-2	.	.	TRBJ2-7	CASSPRLELFYEQYF	TGTGCCAGCAGCCCGCGACTAGAACTATTCTACGAGCAGTACTTC
TRBV6-6	.	once	TRBJ2-5	CASSYSILETQYF	TGTGCCAGCAGTTACTCTATATTGGAGACCCAGTACTTC
TRBV27	.	.	TRBJ2-3	CASRSAGLASTDTQYF	TGTGCCAGCCGATCGGCCGGGCTAGCGAGCACAGATACGCAGTATTTT
TRBV4-2	TRBD2	.	TRBJ2-3	CASSQISGGFSTDTQYF	TGTGCCAGCAGCCAAATCAGCGGGGGGTTTAGCACAGATACGCAGTATTTT
TRBV4-2	TRBD2	.	TRBJ2-2	CASSQGSGVVTGELFF	TGTGCCAGCAGCCAAGGGAGCGGGGTCGTCACCGGGGAGCTGTTTTTT
TRBV4-1	.	.	TRBJ2-1	CASSQGRGQLLYNEQFF	TGCGCCAGCAGCCAAGGACGAGGACAGCTACTCTACAATGAGCAGTTCTTC
TRBV6-5	TRBD1	.	TRBJ2-7	CASSYSRDRVSYEQYF	TGTGCCAGCAGTTACTCTCGGGACAGGGTCTCCTACGAGCAGTACTTC
TRBV2	.	.	TRBJ1-5	CASRRTLYSNQPQHF	TGTGCCAGCAGACGGACACTATATAGCAATCAGCCCCAGCATTTT
TRBV7-9	TRBD1	few	TRBJ1-6	CASSSGQAGSPLHF	TGTGCCAGCAGCTCGGGACAGGCGGGTTCACCCCTCCACTTT
TRBV6-5	.	.	TRBJ1-6	CASSYLQGYNSPLHF	TGTGCCAGCAGTTACCTACAGGGCTATAATTCACCCCTCCACTTT
TRBV9	.	.	TRBJ2-7	CASSVGAGSYEQYF	TGTGCCAGCAGCGTAGGGGCAGGTTCCTACGAGCAGTACTTC
TRBV28	TRBD2	.	TRBJ2-7	CASSFQLAGGTYEQYF	TGTGCCAGCAGTTTCCAACTGGCGGGGGGTACCTACGAGCAGTACTTC
TRBV7-9	.	.	TRBJ2-2	CASRPSVGENTGELFF	TGTGCCAGCAGACCCTCGGTCGGAGAAAACACCGGGGAGCTGTTTTTT
TRBV5-1	TRBD1	.	TRBJ1-6	CASTKGAVYSPLHF	TGCGCCAGCACCAAGGGGGCTGTGTATTCACCCCTCCACTTT
TRBV2	.	.	TRBJ1-2	CASSATYRVGYTF	TGTGCCAGCAGTGCTACCTACAGGGTTGGCTACACCTTC
TRBV4-1	.	few	TRBJ1-2	CASSRGMGYTF	TGCGCCAGCAGCAGGGGAATGGGCTACACCTTC
TRBV6-1	TRBD1	.	TRBJ2-1	CASSEAGQGLKEQFF	TGTGCCAGCAGTGAAGCGGGACAGGGGCTCAAGGAGCAGTTCTTC
TRBV27	TRBD2	.	TRBJ2-2	CASSQEWGGTGELFF	TGTGCCAGCAGTCAGGAGTGGGGGGGTACCGGGGAGCTGTTTTTT